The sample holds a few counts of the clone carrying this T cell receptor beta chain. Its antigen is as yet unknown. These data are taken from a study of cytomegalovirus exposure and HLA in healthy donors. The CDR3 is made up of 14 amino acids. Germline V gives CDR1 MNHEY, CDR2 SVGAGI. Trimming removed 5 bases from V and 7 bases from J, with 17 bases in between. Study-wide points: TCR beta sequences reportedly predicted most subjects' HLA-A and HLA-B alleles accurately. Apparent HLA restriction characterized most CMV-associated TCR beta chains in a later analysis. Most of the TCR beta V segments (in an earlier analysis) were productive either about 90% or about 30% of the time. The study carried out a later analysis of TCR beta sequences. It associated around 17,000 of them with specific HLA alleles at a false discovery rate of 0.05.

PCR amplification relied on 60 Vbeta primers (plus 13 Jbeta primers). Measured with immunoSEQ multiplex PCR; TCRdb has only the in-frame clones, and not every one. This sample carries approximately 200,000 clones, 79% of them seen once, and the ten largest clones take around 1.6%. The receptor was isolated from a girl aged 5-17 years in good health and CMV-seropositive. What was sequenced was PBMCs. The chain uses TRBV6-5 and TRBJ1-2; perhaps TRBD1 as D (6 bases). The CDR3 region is CASSGGGSGRGYTF. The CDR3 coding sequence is TGTGCCAGCAGTGGTGGGGGCTCGGGTCGTGGCTACACCTTC.